This section outlines one T cell receptor (beta chain) sequence together with its context. The data derive from a study of blood T cell repertoires in COVID-19. Germline V gene data show CDR1 as SGHTA and CDR2 as FQGTGA. The V and J ends lost 5 bases and 0 bases, in that order; junction bases with no gene match: 1. This CDR3 has 15 residues. Original analysis: Cell counts per sample came from amplifying reference gene primers. Some clones are missing from TCRdb's copy, which holds only in-frame ones; the method was immunoSEQ multiplex PCR. From that table come the V and J calls and clone size; the DNA was used to work out D and trimming. The sample lists a few hundred thousand clones; about 85% were seen once.

V usage is TRBV7-3 and J usage is TRBJ2-6, with 7 bases aligning to TRBD1. The origin of this receptor is a young woman with acute or convalescent COVID-19. The sequenced sample consisted of peripheral blood. The CDR3 sequence is CASSRDSSGANVLTF. The CDR3 DNA reads as TGTGCCAGCAGCCGGGACAGCTCTGGGGCCAACGTCCTGACTTTC.